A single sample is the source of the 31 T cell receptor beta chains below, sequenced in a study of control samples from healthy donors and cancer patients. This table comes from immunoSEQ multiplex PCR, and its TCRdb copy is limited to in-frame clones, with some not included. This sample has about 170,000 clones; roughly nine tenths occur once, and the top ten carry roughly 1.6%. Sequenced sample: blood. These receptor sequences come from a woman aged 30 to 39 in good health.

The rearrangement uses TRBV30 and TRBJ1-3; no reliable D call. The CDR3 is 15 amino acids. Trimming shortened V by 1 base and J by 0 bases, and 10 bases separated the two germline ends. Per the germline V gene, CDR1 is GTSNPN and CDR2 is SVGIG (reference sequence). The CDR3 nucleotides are TGTGCCTGGAGTGATACGTCCTACTCTGGAAACACCATATATTTT. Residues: CAWSDTSYSGNTIYF. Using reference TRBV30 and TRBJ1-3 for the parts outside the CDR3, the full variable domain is SQTIHQWPATLVQPVGSPLSLECTVEGTSNPNLYWYRQAAGRGLQLLFYSVGIGQISSEVPQNLSASRPQDRQFILSSKKLLLSDSGFYLCAWSDTSYSGNTIYFGEGSWLTVV.

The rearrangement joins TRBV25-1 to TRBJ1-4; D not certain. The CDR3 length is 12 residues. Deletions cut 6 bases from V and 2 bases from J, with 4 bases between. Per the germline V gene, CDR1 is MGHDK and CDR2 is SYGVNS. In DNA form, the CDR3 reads TGTGCCAGCAGCGGGACTAATGAAAAACTGTTTTTT. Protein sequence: CASSGTNEKLFF.

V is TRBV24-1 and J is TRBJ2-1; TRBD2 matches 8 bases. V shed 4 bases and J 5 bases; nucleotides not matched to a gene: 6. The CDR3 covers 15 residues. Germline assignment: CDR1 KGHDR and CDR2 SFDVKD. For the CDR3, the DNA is TGTGCCACCAGTGAACCCGGGACTAGAAACAATGAGCAGTTCTTC. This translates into CATSEPGTRNNEQFF.

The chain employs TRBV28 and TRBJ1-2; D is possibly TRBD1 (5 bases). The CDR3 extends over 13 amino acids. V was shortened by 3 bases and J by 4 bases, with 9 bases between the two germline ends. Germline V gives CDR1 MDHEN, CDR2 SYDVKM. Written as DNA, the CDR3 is TGTGCCAGCAGTTTGGGACGGACCTATGGCTACACCTTC. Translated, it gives CASSLGRTYGYTF.

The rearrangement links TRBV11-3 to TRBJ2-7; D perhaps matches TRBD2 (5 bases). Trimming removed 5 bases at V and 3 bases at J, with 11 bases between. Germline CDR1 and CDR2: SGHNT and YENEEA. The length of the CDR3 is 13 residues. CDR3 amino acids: CASSEGSRYEQYF. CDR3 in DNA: TGTGCCAGCAGCGAGGGTTCCCGCTACGAGCAGTACTTC.

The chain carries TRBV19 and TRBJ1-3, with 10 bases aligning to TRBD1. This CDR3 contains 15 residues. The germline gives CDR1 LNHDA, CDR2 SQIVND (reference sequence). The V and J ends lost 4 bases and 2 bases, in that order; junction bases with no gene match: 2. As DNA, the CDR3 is TGTGCCAGTAGTAGGGGACAGGGGCCTGGAAACACCATATATTTT. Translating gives CASSRGQGPGNTIYF.

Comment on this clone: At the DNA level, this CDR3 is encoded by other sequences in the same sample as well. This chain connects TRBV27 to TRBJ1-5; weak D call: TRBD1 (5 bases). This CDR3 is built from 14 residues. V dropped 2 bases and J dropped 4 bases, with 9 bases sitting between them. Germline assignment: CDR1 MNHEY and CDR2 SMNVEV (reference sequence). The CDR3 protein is CASSLQGRNQPQHF. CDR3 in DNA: TGTGCCAGCAGTTTACAGGGACGTAATCAGCCCCAGCATTTT.

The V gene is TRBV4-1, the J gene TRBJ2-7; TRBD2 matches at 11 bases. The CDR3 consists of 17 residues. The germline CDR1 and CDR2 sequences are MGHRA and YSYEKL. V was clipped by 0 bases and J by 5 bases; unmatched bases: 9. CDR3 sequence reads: CASSQESLAGGRHEQYF. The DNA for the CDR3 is TGCGCCAGCAGCCAAGAGTCCCTAGCGGGGGGCCGGCACGAGCAGTACTTC.

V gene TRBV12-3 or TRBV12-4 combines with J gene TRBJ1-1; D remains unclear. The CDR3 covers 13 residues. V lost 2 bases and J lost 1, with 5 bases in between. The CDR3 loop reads CASSLYTNTEAFF. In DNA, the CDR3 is TGTGCCAGCAGTTTATATACGAACACTGAAGCTTTCTTT.

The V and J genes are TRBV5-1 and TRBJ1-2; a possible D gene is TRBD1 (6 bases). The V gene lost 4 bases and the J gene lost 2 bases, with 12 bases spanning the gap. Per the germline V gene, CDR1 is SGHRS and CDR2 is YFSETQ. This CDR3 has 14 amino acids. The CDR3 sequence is CASSPGQFNYGYTF. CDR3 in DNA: TGCGCCAGCAGCCCGGGACAATTCAACTATGGCTACACCTTC. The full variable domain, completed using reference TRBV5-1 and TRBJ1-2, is KAGVTQTPRYLIKTRGQQVTLSCSPISGHRSVSWYQQTPGQGLQFLFEYFSETQRNKGNFPGRFSGRQFSNSRSEMNVSTLELGDSALYLCASSPGQFNYGYTFGSGTRLTVV.

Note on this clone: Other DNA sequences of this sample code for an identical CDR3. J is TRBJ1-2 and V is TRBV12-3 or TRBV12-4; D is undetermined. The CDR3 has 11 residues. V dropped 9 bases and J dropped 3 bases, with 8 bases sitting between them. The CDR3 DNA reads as TGTGCCAGTAGTCTGGACTATGGCTACACCTTC. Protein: CASSLDYGYTF.

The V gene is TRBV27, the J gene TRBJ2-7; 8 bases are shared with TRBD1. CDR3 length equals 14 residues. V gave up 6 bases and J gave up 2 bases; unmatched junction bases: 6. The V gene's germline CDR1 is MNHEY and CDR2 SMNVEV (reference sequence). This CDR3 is CASRGQGSTYEQYF. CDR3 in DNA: TGTGCCAGCAGAGGACAGGGTAGCACCTACGAGCAGTACTTC.

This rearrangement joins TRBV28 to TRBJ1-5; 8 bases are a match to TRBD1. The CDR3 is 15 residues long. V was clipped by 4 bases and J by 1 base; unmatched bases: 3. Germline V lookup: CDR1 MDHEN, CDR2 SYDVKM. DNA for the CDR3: TGTGCCAGCAGTTCTGGACAGGGCAGCAATCAGCCCCAGCATTTT. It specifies CASSSGQGSNQPQHF. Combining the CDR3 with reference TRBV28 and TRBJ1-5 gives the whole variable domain DVKVTQSSRYLVKRTGEKVFLECVQDMDHENMFWYRQDPGLGLRLIYFSYDVKMKEKGDIPEGYSVSREKKERFSLILESASTNQTSMYLCASSSGQGSNQPQHFGDGTRLSIL.

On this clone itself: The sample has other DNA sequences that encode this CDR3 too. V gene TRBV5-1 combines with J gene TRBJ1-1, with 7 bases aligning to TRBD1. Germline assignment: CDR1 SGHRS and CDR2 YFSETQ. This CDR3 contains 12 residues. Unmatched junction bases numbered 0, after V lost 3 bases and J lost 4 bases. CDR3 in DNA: TGCGCCAGCAGCTGGACAGGCACTGAAGCTTTCTTT. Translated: CASSWTGTEAFF.

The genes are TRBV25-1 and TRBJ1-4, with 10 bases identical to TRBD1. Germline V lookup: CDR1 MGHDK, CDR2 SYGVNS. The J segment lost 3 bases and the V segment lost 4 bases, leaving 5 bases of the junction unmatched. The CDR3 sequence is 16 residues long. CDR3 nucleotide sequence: TGTGCCAGCAGTGGGGACAGGGGTTTGGCTAATGAAAAACTGTTTTTT. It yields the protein CASSGDRGLANEKLFF.

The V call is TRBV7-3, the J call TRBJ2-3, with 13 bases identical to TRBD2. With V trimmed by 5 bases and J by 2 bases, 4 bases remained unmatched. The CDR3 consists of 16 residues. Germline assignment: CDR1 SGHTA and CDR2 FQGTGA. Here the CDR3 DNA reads TGTGCCAGCAGCCTCGGACTAGCGGGGGCCACAGATACGCAGTATTTT. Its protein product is CASSLGLAGATDTQYF.

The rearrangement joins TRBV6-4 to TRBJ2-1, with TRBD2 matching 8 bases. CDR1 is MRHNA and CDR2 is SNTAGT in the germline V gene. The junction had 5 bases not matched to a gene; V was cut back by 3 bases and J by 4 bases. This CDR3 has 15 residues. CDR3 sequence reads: CASSEGSGAYNEQFF. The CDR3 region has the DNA TGTGCCAGCAGTGAGGGTAGCGGGGCGTACAATGAGCAGTTCTTC.

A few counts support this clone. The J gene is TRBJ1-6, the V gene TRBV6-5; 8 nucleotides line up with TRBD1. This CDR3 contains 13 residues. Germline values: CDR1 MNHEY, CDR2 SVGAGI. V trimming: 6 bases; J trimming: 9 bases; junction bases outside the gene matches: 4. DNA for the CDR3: TGTGCCAGCAGACAGGGGGTCGTTTCACCCCTCCACTTT. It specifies CASRQGVVSPLHF.

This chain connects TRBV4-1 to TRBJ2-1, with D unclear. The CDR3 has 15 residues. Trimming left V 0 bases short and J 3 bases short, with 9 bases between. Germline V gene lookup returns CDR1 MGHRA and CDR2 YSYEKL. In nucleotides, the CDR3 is TGCGCCAGCAGCCAAGATCTACTATACTACAATGAGCAGTTCTTC. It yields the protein CASSQDLLYYNEQFF.

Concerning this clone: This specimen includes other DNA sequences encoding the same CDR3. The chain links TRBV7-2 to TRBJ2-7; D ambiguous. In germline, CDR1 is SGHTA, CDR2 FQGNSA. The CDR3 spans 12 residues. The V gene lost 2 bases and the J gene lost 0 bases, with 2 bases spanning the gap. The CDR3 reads CASSLSSYEQYF. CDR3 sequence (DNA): TGTGCCAGCAGCTTATCCTCCTACGAGCAGTACTTC.

CDR3 loop: CASSQLYRRRNTGELFF. The CDR3 coding sequence is TGCGCCAGCAGCCAACTTTACAGGAGAAGGAACACCGGGGAGCTGTTTTTT. The chain uses TRBV4-1 and TRBJ2-2; D is perhaps TRBD1 (5 bases). This CDR3 has 17 amino acids. V was shortened by 2 bases and J by 1 base, with 14 bases between the two germline ends. Germline V gene lookup returns CDR1 MGHRA and CDR2 YSYEKL.

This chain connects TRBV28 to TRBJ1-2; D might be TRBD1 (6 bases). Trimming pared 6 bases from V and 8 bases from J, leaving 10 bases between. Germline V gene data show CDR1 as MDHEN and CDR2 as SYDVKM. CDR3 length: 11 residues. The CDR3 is CASSGGLGYTF. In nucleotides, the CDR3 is TGTGCCAGCAGCGGGGGCCTGGGCTACACCTTC.

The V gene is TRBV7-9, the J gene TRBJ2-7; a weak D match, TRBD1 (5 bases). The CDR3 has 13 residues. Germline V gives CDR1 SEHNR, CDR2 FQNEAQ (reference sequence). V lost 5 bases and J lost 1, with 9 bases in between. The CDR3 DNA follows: TGTGCCAGCAGCCGGACATCGTCCTACGAGCAGTACTTC. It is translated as CASSRTSSYEQYF.

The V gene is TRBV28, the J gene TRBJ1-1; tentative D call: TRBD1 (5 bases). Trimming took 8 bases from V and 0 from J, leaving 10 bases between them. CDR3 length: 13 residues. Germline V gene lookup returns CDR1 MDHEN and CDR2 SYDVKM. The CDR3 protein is CASRWGLNTEAFF. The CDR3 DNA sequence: TGTGCCAGCCGATGGGGCCTGAACACTGAAGCTTTCTTT.

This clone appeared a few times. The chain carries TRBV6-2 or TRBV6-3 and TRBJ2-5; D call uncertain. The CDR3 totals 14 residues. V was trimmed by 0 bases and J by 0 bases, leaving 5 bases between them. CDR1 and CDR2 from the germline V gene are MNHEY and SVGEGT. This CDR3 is CASSYSLHQETQYF. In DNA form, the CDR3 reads TGTGCCAGCAGTTACTCCTTACACCAAGAGACCCAGTACTTC.

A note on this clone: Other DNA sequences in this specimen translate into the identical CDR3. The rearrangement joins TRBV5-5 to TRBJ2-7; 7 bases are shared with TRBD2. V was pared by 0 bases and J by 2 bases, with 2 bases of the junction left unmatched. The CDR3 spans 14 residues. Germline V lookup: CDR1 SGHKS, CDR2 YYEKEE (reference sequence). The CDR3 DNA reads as TGTGCCAGCAGCTTGGTGGCGGGAGCCTACGAGCAGTACTTC. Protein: CASSLVAGAYEQYF.

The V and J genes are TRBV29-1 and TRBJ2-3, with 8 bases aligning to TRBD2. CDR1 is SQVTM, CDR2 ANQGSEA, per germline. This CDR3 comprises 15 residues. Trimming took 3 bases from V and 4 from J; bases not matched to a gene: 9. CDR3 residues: CSVDPSGSRADTQYF. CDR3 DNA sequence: TGCAGCGTTGACCCGAGCGGGAGTAGGGCAGATACGCAGTATTTT.

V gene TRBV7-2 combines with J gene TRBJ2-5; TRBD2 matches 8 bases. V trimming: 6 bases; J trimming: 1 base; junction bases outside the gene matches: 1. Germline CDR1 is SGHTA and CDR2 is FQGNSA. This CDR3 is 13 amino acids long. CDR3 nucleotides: TGTGCCAGCAGGGGGACTAGCCAAGAGACCCAGTACTTC. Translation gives CASRGTSQETQYF.

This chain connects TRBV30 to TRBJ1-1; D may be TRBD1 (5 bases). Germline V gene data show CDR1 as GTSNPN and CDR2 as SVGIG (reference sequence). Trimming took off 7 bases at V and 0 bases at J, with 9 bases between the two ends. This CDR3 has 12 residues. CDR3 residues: CALRQMNTEAFF. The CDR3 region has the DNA TGTGCCTTAAGACAGATGAACACTGAAGCTTTCTTT. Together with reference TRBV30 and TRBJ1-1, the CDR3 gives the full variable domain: SQTIHQWPATLVQPVGSPLSLECTVEGTSNPNLYWYRQAAGRGLQLLFYSVGIGQISSEVPQNLSASRPQDRQFILSSKKLLLSDSGFYLCALRQMNTEAFFGQGTRLTVV.

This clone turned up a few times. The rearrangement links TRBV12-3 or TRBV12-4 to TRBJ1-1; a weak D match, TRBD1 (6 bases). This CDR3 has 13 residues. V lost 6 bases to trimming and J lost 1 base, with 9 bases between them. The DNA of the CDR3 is TGTGCCAGCAGGGACAGTGCGAACACTGAAGCTTTCTTT. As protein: CASRDSANTEAFF.

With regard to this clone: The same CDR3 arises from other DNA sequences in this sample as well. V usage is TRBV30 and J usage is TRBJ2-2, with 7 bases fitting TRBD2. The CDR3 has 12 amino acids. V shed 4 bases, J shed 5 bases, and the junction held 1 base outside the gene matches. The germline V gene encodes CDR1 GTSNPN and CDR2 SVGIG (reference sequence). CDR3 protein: CAWTSGTGELFF. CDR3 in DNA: TGTGCCTGGACTAGCGGAACCGGGGAGCTGTTTTTT.